The rows below give T cell receptor beta chains drawn from one sample of a study of shared clonotypes between healthy human individuals. Only in-frame clones appear in the TCRdb table, and some are missing; sequencing was by immunoSEQ multiplex PCR. The table lists approximately 1.4 million clones, approximately 98% of them singletons. Source material: naive CD4+ T cells sorted from blood. Receptors originate from a man younger than 45 in good health. Each CDR3 is given with its conserved first and last residue. The size entry is marked missing in some rows and otherwise reads once, few, many or a size class.

cdr3_aa j_call v_call clone_size
CAISESDGTGNTIYF TRBJ1-3 TRBV10-3 NA
CASSCDSSGELFF TRBJ2-2 TRBV7-2 NA
CASGGSGRIGEQYF TRBJ2-7 TRBV19 NA
CASSRLAVPYEQYF TRBJ2-7 TRBV6-6 NA
CASSQGEAGKLFF TRBJ1-4 TRBV7-8 NA
CASSMEGPGELFF TRBJ2-2 TRBV19 NA
CASSLEGGEGSQFF TRBJ2-1 TRBV5-1 NA
CSASQGRQYF TRBJ2-3 TRBV20-1 NA
CAIGTEKLNEQFF TRBJ2-1 TRBV10-3 NA
CASSLTGMNTEAFF TRBJ1-1 TRBV5-4 NA
CASSPAVETQYF TRBJ2-5 TRBV18 NA
CASSNIPGQRNEKLFF TRBJ1-4 TRBV19 NA
CASRPTPFLAGKGTDTQYF TRBJ2-3 TRBV7-3 once
CASSQGADTQYF TRBJ2-3 TRBV4-1 NA
CASSYSPASGETQYF TRBJ2-5 TRBV6-5 NA
CASSVAWGGTGELFF TRBJ2-2 TRBV9 NA
CASSGTAYGYTF TRBJ1-2 TRBV13 NA
CASTVLGGRGETQYF TRBJ2-5 TRBV6-1 NA
CASSYVGRTGYGYTF TRBJ1-2 TRBV5-4 NA
CASSRERVGELFF TRBJ2-2 TRBV23-1 once
CASRRQAPDLRADTQYF TRBJ2-3 TRBV7-8 NA
CSVVTSGRGIKETQYF TRBJ2-5 TRBV29-1 NA
CASSKNPAGRETQYF TRBJ2-5 TRBV6-5 once
CAINQGEGGGYTF TRBJ1-2 TRBV10-3 NA
CASSFDTSPGGYTF TRBJ1-2 TRBV6-1 NA
CASSIRDNQPQHF TRBJ1-5 TRBV19 NA
CASSLGLAGTGELFF TRBJ2-2 TRBV27 NA
CASSPSQDYGYTF TRBJ1-2 TRBV11-3 NA
CASSENQGSTQYF TRBJ2-3 TRBV6-1 NA
CASSLGQGATGELFF TRBJ2-2 TRBV11-3 once
CASSSRDGRLGTQYF TRBJ2-5 TRBV27 once
CASNGRRSPDTQYF TRBJ2-3 TRBV28 NA
CAWSGSSAGETQYF TRBJ2-5 TRBV30 NA
CASSLDGLAPTGELFF TRBJ2-2 TRBV5-1 NA
CASSPATGTYEQYF TRBJ2-7 TRBV18 NA
CASSPGEVEARHEQYF TRBJ2-7 TRBV5-4 NA
CASSEGLIQPQHF TRBJ1-5 TRBV2 NA
CASSLWSSGTYNEQFF TRBJ2-1 TRBV7-6 NA
CASSKGGAEADTQYF TRBJ2-3 TRBV21-1 NA
CSGYRGSLQETQYF TRBJ2-5 TRBV29-1 NA
CASSETGSYEQYF TRBJ2-7 TRBV6-1 NA